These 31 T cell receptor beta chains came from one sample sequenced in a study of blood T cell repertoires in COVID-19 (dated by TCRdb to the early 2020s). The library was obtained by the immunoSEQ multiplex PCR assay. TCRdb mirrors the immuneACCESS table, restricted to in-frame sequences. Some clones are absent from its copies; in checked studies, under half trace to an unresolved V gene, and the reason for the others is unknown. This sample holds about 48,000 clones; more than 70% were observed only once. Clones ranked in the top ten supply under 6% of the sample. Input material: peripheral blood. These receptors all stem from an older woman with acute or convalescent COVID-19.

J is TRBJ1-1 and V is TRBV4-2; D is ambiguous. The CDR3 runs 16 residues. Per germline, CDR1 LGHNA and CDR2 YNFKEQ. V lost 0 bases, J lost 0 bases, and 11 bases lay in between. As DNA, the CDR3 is TGTGCCAGCAGCCAAGATAGTCAGGCCCTGAACACTGAAGCTTTCTTT. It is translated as CASSQDSQALNTEAFF.

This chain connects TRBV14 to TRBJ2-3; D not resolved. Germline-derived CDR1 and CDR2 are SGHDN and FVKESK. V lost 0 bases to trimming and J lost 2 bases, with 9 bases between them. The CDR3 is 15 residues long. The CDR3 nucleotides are TGTGCCAGCAGCCAAGAGATTGACTTCACAGATACGCAGTATTTT. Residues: CASSQEIDFTDTQYF. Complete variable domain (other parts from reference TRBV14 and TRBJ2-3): EAGVTQFPSHSVIEKGQTVTLRCDPISGHDNLYWYRRVMGKEIKFLLHFVKESKQDESGMPNNRFLAERTGGTYSTLKVQPAELEDSGVYFCASSQEIDFTDTQYFGPGTRLTVL.

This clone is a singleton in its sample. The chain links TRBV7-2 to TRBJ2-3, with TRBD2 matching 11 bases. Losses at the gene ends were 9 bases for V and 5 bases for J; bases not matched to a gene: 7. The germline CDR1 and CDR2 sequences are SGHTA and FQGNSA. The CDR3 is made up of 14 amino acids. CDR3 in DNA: TGTGCCAGTCGGGGCACTAGCGGGAGAGATACGCAGTATTTT. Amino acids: CASRGTSGRDTQYF.

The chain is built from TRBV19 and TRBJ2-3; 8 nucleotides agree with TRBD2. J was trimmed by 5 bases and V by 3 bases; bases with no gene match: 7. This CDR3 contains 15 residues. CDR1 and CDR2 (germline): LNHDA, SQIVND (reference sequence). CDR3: CASSMREDWGDTQYF. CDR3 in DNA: TGTGCCAGTAGTATGCGGGAGGATTGGGGAGATACGCAGTATTTT. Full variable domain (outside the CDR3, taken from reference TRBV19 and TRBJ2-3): DGGITQSPKYLFRKEGQNVTLSCEQNLNHDAMYWYRQDPGQGLRLIYYSQIVNDFQKGDIAEGYSVSREKKESFPLTVTSAQKNPTAFYLCASSMREDWGDTQYFGPGTRLTVL.

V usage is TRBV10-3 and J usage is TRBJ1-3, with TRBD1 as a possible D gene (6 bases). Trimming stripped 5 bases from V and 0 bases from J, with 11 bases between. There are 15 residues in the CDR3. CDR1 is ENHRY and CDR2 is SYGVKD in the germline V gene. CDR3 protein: CAISTGSRSGNTIYF. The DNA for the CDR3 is TGTGCCATCAGTACAGGGTCCCGCTCTGGAAACACCATATATTTT.

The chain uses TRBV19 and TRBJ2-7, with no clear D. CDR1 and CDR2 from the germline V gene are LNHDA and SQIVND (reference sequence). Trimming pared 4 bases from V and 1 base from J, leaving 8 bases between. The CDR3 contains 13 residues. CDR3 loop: CASSRRESYEQYF. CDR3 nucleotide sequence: TGTGCCAGTAGTAGGAGAGAATCCTACGAGCAGTACTTC. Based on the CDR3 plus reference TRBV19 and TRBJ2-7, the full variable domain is DGGITQSPKYLFRKEGQNVTLSCEQNLNHDAMYWYRQDPGQGLRLIYYSQIVNDFQKGDIAEGYSVSREKKESFPLTVTSAQKNPTAFYLCASSRRESYEQYFGPGTRLTVT.

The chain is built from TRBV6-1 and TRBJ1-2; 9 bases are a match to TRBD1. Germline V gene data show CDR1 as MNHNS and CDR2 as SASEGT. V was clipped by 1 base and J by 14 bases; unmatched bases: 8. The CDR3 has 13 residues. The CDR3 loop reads CASSEEAGTGRTF. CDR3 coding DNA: TGTGCCAGCAGTGAAGAGGCAGGGACAGGGAGGACCTTC.

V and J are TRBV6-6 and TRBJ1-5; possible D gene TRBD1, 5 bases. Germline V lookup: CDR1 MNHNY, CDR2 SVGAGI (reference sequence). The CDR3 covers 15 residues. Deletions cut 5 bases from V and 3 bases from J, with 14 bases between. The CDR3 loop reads CASSSRDQPNQPQHF. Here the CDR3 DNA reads TGTGCCAGCAGTAGCAGGGATCAGCCCAATCAGCCCCAGCATTTT.

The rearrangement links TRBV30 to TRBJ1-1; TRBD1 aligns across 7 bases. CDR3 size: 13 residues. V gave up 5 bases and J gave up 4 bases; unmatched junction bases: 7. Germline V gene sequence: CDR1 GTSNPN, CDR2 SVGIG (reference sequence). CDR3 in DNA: TGTGCCTGGGAGGACGACAGGGCCACTGAAGCTTTCTTT. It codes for CAWEDDRATEAFF. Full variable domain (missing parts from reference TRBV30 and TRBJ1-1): SQTIHQWPATLVQPVGSPLSLECTVEGTSNPNLYWYRQAAGRGLQLLFYSVGIGQISSEVPQNLSASRPQDRQFILSSKKLLLSDSGFYLCAWEDDRATEAFFGQGTRLTVV.

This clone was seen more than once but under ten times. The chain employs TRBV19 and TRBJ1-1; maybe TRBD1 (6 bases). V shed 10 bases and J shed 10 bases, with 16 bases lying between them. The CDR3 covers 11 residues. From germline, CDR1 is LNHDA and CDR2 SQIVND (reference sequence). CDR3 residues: CATNLGRGAFF. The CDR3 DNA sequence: TGTGCCACCAACCTGGGCAGGGGAGCTTTCTTT.

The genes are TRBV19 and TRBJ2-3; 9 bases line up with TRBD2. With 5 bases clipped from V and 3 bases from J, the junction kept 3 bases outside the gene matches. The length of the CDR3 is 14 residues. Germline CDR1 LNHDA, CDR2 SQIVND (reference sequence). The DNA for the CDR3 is TGTGCCAGTAGTGGACTAGCGATAACAGATACGCAGTATTTT. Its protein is CASSGLAITDTQYF.

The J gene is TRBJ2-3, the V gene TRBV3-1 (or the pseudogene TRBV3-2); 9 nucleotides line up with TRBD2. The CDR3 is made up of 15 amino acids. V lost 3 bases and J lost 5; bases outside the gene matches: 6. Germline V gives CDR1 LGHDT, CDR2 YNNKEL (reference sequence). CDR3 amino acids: CASSQGGGAGDTQYF. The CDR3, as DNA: TGTGCCAGCAGCCAGGGCGGGGGGGCAGGAGATACGCAGTATTTT.

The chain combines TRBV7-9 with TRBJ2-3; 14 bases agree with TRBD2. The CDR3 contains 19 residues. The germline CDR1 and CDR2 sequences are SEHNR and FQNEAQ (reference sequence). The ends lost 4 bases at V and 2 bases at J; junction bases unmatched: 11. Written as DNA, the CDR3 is TGTGCCAGCAGCTCCACGGCAGGACTAGCGGGAGGACCCACAGATACGCAGTATTTT. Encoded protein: CASSSTAGLAGGPTDTQYF.

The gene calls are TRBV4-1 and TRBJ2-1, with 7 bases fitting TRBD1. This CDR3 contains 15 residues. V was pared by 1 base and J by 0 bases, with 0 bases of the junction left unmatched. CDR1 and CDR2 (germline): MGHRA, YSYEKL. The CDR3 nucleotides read TGCGCCAGCAGCCAAGGGGACAGCTCCTACAATGAGCAGTTCTTC. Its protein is CASSQGDSSYNEQFF.

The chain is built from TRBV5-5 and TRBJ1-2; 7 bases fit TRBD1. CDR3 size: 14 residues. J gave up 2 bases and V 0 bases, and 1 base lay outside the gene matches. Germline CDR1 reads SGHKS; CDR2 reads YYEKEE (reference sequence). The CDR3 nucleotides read TGTGCCAGCAGCTTGGGGGACAGAAACTATGGCTACACCTTC. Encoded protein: CASSLGDRNYGYTF.

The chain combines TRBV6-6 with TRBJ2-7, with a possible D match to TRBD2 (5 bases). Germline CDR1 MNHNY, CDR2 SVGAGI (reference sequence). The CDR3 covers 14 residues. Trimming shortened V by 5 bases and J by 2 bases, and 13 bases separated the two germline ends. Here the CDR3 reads CASSEGGSPYEQYF. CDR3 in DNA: TGTGCCAGCAGTGAGGGCGGCTCCCCCTACGAGCAGTACTTC.

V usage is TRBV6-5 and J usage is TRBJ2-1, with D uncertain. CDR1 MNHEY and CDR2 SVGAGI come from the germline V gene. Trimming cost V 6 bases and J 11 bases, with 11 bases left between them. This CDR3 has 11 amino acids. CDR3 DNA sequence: TGTGCCAGCAGCCTCCCGAGGAAGCAGTTCTTC. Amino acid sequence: CASSLPRKQFF.

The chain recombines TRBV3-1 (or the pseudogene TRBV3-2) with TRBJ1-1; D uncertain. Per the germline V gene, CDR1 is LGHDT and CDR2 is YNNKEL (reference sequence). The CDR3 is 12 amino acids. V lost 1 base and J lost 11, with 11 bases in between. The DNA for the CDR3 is TGTGCCAGCAGCCAAGTGCGAGATGAGGCTTTCTTT. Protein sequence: CASSQVRDEAFF.

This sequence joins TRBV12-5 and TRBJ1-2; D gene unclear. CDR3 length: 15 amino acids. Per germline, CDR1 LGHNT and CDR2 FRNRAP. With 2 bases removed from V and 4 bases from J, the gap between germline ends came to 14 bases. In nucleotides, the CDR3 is TGTGCTAGTGGTTTGCCAGAGGACTTAATCTATGGCTACACCTTC. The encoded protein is CASGLPEDLIYGYTF.

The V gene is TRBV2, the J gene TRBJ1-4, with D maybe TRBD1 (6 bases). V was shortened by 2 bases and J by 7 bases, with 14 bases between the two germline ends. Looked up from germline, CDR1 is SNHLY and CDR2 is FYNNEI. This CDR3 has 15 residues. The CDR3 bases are TGTGCCAGCAGTGAATACCCCAGGGGAAGTGAAAAACTGTTTTTT. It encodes CASSEYPRGSEKLFF.

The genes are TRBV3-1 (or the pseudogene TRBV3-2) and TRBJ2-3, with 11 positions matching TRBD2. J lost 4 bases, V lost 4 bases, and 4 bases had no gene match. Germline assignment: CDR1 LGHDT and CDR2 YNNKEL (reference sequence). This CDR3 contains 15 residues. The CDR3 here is CASSLLAGDSDTQYF. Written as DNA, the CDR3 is TGTGCCAGCAGCCTACTAGCGGGGGACTCAGATACGCAGTATTTT.

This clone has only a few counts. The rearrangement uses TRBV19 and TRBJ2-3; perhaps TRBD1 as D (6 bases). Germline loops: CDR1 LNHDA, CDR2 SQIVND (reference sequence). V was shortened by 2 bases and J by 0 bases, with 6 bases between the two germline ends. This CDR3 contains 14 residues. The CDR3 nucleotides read TGTGCCAGTAGTATACAGGGGAGCACAGATACGCAGTATTTT. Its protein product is CASSIQGSTDTQYF. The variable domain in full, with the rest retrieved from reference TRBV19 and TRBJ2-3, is DGGITQSPKYLFRKEGQNVTLSCEQNLNHDAMYWYRQDPGQGLRLIYYSQIVNDFQKGDIAEGYSVSREKKESFPLTVTSAQKNPTAFYLCASSIQGSTDTQYFGPGTRLTVL.

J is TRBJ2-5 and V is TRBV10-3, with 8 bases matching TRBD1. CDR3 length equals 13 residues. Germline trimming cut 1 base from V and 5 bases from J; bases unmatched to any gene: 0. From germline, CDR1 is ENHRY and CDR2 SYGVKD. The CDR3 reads CAISEWDRETQYF. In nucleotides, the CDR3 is TGTGCCATCAGTGAGTGGGACAGGGAGACCCAGTACTTC.

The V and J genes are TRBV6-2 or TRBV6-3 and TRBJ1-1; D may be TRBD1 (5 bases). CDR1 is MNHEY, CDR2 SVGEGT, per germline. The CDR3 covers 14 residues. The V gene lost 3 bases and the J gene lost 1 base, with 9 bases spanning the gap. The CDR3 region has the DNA TGTGCCAGCAGTTATCCCAGGGAGAACACTGAAGCTTTCTTT. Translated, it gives CASSYPRENTEAFF.

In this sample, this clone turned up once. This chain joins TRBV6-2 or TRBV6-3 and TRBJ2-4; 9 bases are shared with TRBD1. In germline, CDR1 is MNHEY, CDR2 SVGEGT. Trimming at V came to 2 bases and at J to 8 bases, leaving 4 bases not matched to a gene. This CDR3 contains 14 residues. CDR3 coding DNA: TGTGCCAGCAGTTACGGGACAGGGCTTGACATTCAGTACTTC. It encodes CASSYGTGLDIQYF.

CDR3 amino acids: CASSLDRNGYTF. The CDR3, as DNA: TGCGCCAGCAGCTTAGACAGAAATGGCTACACCTTC. The chain carries TRBV5-1 and TRBJ1-2; tentative D call: TRBD1 (5 bases). V lost 2 bases to trimming and J lost 6 bases, with 8 bases between them. The CDR3 totals 12 residues. Germline V gene lookup returns CDR1 SGHRS and CDR2 YFSETQ. The complete variable domain, with remaining parts taken from reference TRBV5-1 and TRBJ1-2, reads KAGVTQTPRYLIKTRGQQVTLSCSPISGHRSVSWYQQTPGQGLQFLFEYFSETQRNKGNFPGRFSGRQFSNSRSEMNVSTLELGDSALYLCASSLDRNGYTFGSGTRLTVV.

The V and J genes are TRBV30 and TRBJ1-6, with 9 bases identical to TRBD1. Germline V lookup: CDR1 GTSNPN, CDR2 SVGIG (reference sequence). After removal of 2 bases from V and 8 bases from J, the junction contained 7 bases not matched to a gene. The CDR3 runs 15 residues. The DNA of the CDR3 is TGTGCCTGGAGTCTAGGGGGGACAGGGCATTCACCCCTCCACTTT. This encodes CAWSLGGTGHSPLHF.

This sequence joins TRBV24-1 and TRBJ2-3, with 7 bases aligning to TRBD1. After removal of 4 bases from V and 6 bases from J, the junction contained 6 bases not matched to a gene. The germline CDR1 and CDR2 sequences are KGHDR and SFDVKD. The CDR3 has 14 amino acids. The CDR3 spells CATSETGTADTQYF. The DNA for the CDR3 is TGTGCCACCAGTGAGACCGGGACAGCGGATACGCAGTATTTT.

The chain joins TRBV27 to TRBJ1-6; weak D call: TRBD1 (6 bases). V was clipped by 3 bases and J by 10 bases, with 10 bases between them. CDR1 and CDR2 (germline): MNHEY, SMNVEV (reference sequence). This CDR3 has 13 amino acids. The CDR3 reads CASSFRGPSPLHF. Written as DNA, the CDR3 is TGTGCCAGCAGTTTCAGGGGTCCGTCACCCCTCCACTTT.

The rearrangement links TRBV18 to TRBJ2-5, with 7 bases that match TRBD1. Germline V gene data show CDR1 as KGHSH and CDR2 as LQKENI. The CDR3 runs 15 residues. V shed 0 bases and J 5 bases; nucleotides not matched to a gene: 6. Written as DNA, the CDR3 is TGTGCCAGCTCACCACCACACAGGGGAGATGAGACCCAGTACTTC. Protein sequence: CASSPPHRGDETQYF.

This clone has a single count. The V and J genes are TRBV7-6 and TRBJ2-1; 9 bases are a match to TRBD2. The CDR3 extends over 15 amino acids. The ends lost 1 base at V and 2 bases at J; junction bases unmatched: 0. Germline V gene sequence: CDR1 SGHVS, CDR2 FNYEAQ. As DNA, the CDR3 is TGTGCCAGCAGCTTAGGACTAGCGGCCTACAATGAGCAGTTCTTC. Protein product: CASSLGLAAYNEQFF.